This T cell receptor beta chain was captured by sequencing in a study of beta chain features in type 1 diabetes (dated by TCRdb to between 2017 and 2018). Background for the entire study: Mean age, gender distribution, total cell number and subset yield did not differ between patients and healthy donors. Across all samples, some 110,000,000 sorted cells were examined, and cell number per subset correlated strongly with RNA yield. Whereas all 30 or so donors provided naive and central memory subsets, regulatory and stem cell-like memory subsets were isolated from just 8 patients and roughly eight healthy donors. In the study, TCRB repertoires of sorted circulating CD4+ T cell subsets from recently diagnosed type 1 diabetes patients were compared with those of matched healthy donors. Points the paper makes about the study in general: Shorter templates might be favored by PCR, yet because patient and control samples were amplified and corrected together, any such skew would affect both groups equally. Sequencing cDNA rather than genomic DNA could over-represent highly expressing activated cells, although activation and CD3 levels did not differ between groups. Naive, central memory and regulatory TCRB repertoires appeared more similar among patients than among healthy donors. Patients with type 1 diabetes made fewer insertions and deleted more nucleotides at VDJ recombination sites, implying thymic rearrangement abnormalities. Because small numbers of individuals were included in the HLA sub-analyses, any influence of HLA type on TCRB rearrangement was left unresolved. A moderate but significant shortening of TCRB CDR3 length was observed in type 1 diabetes patients in all four CD4+ subsets.

Each donor gave one peripheral blood draw, approximately 110 mL on average, collected into heparinised tubes. A BD FACSAria II and a panel including CD45RO, CCR7, CD25, CD127, CD95 and CD27 were used to sort naive, central memory, regulatory and stem cell-like memory CD4+ T cells. A purity above 95% was achieved for all sorted populations. PBMCs were separated immediately by Lymphoprep density gradient centrifugation and were stained directly, without being cultured. To minimize batch effects, samples were stained and sorted in pairs, one healthy donor with one patient per experiment. Only a few counts were recorded for this clone. Its antigen target is currently unknown. One end of the junction varies from germline; a read error may be responsible. The entire isolated RNA was reverse transcribed using the High Capacity cDNA Reverse Transcription Kit, and thus expressed TCRB transcripts were sequenced. Deep immunoSEQ sequencing was performed on naive, central memory and regulatory T cell samples, with an average of around 3.4 million total reads per sample. After sorted cells were lysed in RLT buffer, RNA was extracted with DNase-treated RNeasy Micro or Mini kits, with the choice depending on cell number. To prevent cross-contamination, every cell subset was processed on its own, while patient and healthy donor samples were processed together. The immunoSEQ multiplex PCR was used to amplify TCRB sequences from cDNA, yielding 87-bp fragments that span the CDR3 region. Sequencing of the amplicons was performed on the Illumina HiSeq platform. The study's own analysis went as follows. PCR bias was corrected computationally using synthetic template baselines, and reads within Hamming distance 2 were collapsed, with unmergeable singletons discarded. Reads were aligned against IMGT to assign V, D and J genes, CDR3 length and insertions or deletions at six rearrangement sites. Clonotype counts were normalized to sorted cell number within each subset before computing true diversity and Gini coefficients with the tcR R package. The overlap coefficient, calculated on TCRB nucleotide sequences, was used to quantify repertoire sharing. The table comes from immuneACCESS by way of TCRdb, which keeps in-frame sequences with V and J called. Part of the clones is missing from these tables; in studies checked, under half for an unresolved V gene and the rest for unknown reasons. That table supplies the V and J calls and clone size; D and trimming were determined from the DNA. The sample table records 300,000 or so clones; about a tenth of these occur just once. The top ten hold 0.9% to 1.1% of the sample.

The receptor comes from a man aged 30-40 years with type 1 diabetes. Sequenced input: central memory CD4+ T cells from blood.

The nucleotide sequence reads TGTGCTAGCAGCTTAGGCAGTCAAGAGACCCAGTACTTC. Its protein is CASSLGSQETQYF. The chain couples TRBV7-7 to TRBJ2-5; the D gene is unclear. The germline V gene encodes CDR1 SSHAT and CDR2 FNYEAQ (reference sequence). The CDR3 starts with the cysteine, ends with the phenylalanine, and has 13 residues. The entry retains the CDR3 DNA only, 39 bases that are in frame from base 1.